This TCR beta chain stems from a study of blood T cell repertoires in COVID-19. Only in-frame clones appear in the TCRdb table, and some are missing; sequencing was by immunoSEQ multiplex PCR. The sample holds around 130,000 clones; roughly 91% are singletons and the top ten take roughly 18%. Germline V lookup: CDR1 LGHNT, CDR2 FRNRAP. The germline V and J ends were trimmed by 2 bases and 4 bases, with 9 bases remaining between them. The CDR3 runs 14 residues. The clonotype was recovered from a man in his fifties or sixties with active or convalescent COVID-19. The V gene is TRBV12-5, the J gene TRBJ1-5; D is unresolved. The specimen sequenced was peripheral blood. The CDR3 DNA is TGTGCTAGTGGTTTGACTGGAGGGAATCAGCCCCAGCATTTT. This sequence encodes CASGLTGGNQPQHF. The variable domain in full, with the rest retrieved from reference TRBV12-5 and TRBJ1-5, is DARVTQTPRHKVTEMGQEVTMRCQPILGHNTVFWYRQTMMQGLELLAYFRNRAPLDDSGMPKDRFSAEMPDATLATLKIQPSEPRDSAVYFCASGLTGGNQPQHFGDGTRLSIL.